The 17 T cell receptor beta chains below were found in one sample sequenced in a study of radiation and T cells in renal cell carcinoma. Only in-frame clones appear in the TCRdb table, and some are missing; sequencing was by immunoSEQ multiplex PCR. The table lists about 130,000 clones, more than 70% of them singletons. Documented time point: baseline pretreatment blood. Indicated treatment: 15 Gy SBRT to primary tumor, nephrectomy 4 weeks later. The input for sequencing was blood, taken from a patient whose treatment included radiotherapy and nephrectomy. The receptors were sampled from a woman between 50 and 59 years old with renal cell carcinoma.

The chain joins TRBV6-5 to TRBJ2-5, with TRBD1 identical over 11 bases. The DNA end favors TRBJ2-7, so the J call may be wrong. Germline V gene data show CDR1 as MNHEY and CDR2 as SVGAGI. The CDR3 has 15 residues. CDR3 sequence reads: CASSLPGQGVHEQYF. CDR3 nucleotide sequence: TGTGCCAGCAGTCTACCGGGACAGGGGGTTCACGAGCAGTACTTC.

The chain uses TRBV5-4 and TRBJ1-1, with D possibly matching TRBD1 (5 bases). The V end lost 4 bases, the J end lost 5 bases, and 24 bases lay between the germline ends. Germline CDR1 SGHNT, CDR2 YYREEE (reference sequence). This CDR3 is 17 amino acids long. CDR3 amino acids: CASSGSRGVGARTEAFF. The CDR3 DNA reads TGTGCCAGCAGCGGCTCCCGGGGAGTTGGGGCGCGGACTGAAGCTTTCTTT.

The chain couples TRBV11-2 to TRBJ2-3, with a possible D match to TRBD2 (6 bases). Between the trimmed V and J ends, which lost 5 bases and 0 bases, there was a span of 15 bases. Germline V gives CDR1 SGHAT, CDR2 FQNNGV. The CDR3 is made up of 16 amino acids. CDR3 loop: CASSPGGDPSTDTQYF. The CDR3 DNA is TGTGCCAGCAGCCCCGGCGGGGATCCTAGCACAGATACGCAGTATTTT.

This clone has more than one count but fewer than ten. V is TRBV5-5 and J is TRBJ1-2; D gene ambiguous. This CDR3 spans 14 amino acids. V was clipped by 9 bases and J by 4 bases, with 19 bases between them. CDR1 is SGHKS, CDR2 YYEKEE, per germline (reference sequence). The CDR3 protein is CATSGRETFYGYTF. CDR3 nucleotide sequence: TGTGCCACCTCAGGTCGGGAGACTTTCTATGGCTACACCTTC. Supplemented by reference TRBV5-5 and TRBJ1-2, the full variable domain reads DAGVTQSPTHLIKTRGQQVTLRCSPISGHKSVSWYQQVLGQGPQFIFQYYEKEERGRGNFPDRFSARQFPNYSSELNVNALLLGDSALYLCATSGRETFYGYTFGSGTRLTVV.

The chain combines TRBV6-1 with TRBJ1-5, with a possible D match to TRBD1 (6 bases). The CDR3 totals 15 residues. Germline V gene lookup returns CDR1 MNHNS and CDR2 SASEGT. V was clipped by 1 base and J by 3 bases, with 10 bases between them. CDR3: CASSEGQGNNQPQHF. DNA of the CDR3: TGTGCCAGCAGTGAAGGCCAGGGGAACAATCAGCCCCAGCATTTT.

DNA for the CDR3: TGTGCCAGCAGCTTAAGCCTACTCGGGGAGCTGTTTTTT. The encoded protein is CASSLSLLGELFF. The chain couples TRBV7-3 to TRBJ2-2; D is ambiguous. Germline V lookup: CDR1 SGHTA, CDR2 FQGTGA. This CDR3 region has 13 residues. The V gene lost 1 base and the J gene lost 7 bases, with 7 bases spanning the gap.

The chain couples TRBV7-9 to TRBJ1-4; 7 positions match TRBD1. The CDR3 length is 14 residues. With V trimmed by 5 bases and J by 6 bases, 6 bases remained unmatched. CDR1 and CDR2 from the germline V gene are SEHNR and FQNEAQ (reference sequence). Here the CDR3 DNA reads TGTGCCAGCAGCATCGGGACAGACGATGAAAAACTGTTTTTT. This gives the protein CASSIGTDDEKLFF.

This sequence joins TRBV20-1 and TRBJ1-1, with D uncertain. The CDR3 has 11 amino acids. Looked up from germline, CDR1 is DFQATT and CDR2 is SNEGSKA (reference sequence). Deletions cut 4 bases from V and 2 bases from J, with 5 bases between. CDR3 nucleotide sequence: TGCAGTGCTATCCTTAACACTGAAGCTTTCTTT. It specifies CSAILNTEAFF.

The chain links TRBV5-4 to TRBJ1-1; D unresolved. The CDR3 consists of 14 residues. The germline V gene has CDR1 SGHNT and CDR2 YYREEE (reference sequence). Deletions cut 9 bases from V and 1 base from J, with 16 bases between. The CDR3 loop reads CATHAVRANTEAFF. As DNA, the CDR3 is TGTGCCACCCATGCTGTGAGGGCGAACACTGAAGCTTTCTTT.

This chain joins TRBV5-4 and TRBJ2-3, with a tentative D call TRBD2 (5 bases). V shed 6 bases and J shed 2 bases, with 16 bases lying between them. There are 15 residues in the CDR3. Per germline, CDR1 SGHNT and CDR2 YYREEE (reference sequence). CDR3 residues: CASTSGLVFTDTQYF. The DNA for the CDR3 is TGTGCCAGCACCTCTGGACTGGTCTTCACAGATACGCAGTATTTT. The complete variable domain, with remaining parts taken from reference TRBV5-4 and TRBJ2-3, reads ETGVTQSPTHLIKTRGQQVTLRCSSQSGHNTVSWYQQALGQGPQFIFQYYREEENGRGNFPPRFSGLQFPNYSSELNVNALELDDSALYLCASTSGLVFTDTQYFGPGTRLTVL.

The chain links TRBV19 to TRBJ1-4, with D possibly TRBD1 on 5 matching bases. CDR1 is LNHDA and CDR2 is SQIVND in the germline V gene (reference sequence). Trimming left V 5 bases short and J 8 bases short, with 12 bases between. The CDR3 is made up of 13 amino acids. CDR3 region: CASSFLRDEKLFF. DNA for the CDR3: TGTGCCAGTAGTTTTCTCCGGGACGAAAAACTGTTTTTT.

V is TRBV7-9 and J is TRBJ2-2; 9 nucleotides match TRBD1. The CDR3 spans 15 residues. The germline V gene has CDR1 SEHNR and CDR2 FQNEAQ (reference sequence). Losses at the gene ends were 5 bases for V and 7 bases for J; bases not matched to a gene: 8. The CDR3 sequence: CASSPTGGIYGELFF. In DNA form, the CDR3 reads TGTGCCAGCAGCCCGACAGGGGGTATCTACGGGGAGCTGTTTTTT.

V and J are TRBV5-4 and TRBJ1-6, with 7 positions matching TRBD1. Germline V gives CDR1 SGHNT, CDR2 YYREEE (reference sequence). V lost 4 bases, J lost 10 bases, and 14 bases stayed unmatched. This CDR3 is 16 amino acids long. In DNA, the CDR3 is TGTGCCAGCAGCCAGGGGGACTTAGCGGGAGGATCACCCCTCCACTTT. This codes for CASSQGDLAGGSPLHF.

The chain joins TRBV29-1 to TRBJ1-2, with 7 bases matching TRBD1. This CDR3 spans 15 amino acids. J gave up 7 bases and V 7 bases, and 18 bases lay outside the gene matches. Per the germline V gene, CDR1 is SQVTM and CDR2 is ANQGSEA. The CDR3 loop reads CSATPIRQGWSGYTF. In DNA, the CDR3 is TGCAGCGCAACACCGATAAGACAGGGCTGGAGTGGCTACACCTTC.

This chain connects TRBV27 to TRBJ2-1; 9 bases match TRBD2. Germline loops: CDR1 MNHEY, CDR2 SMNVEV (reference sequence). The CDR3 totals 14 residues. V lost 2 bases, J lost 7 bases, and 3 bases stayed unmatched. CDR3 amino acids: CASSLGLAGNEQFF. For the CDR3, the DNA is TGTGCCAGCAGTTTAGGGCTAGCGGGGAATGAGCAGTTCTTC.

The chain combines TRBV2 with TRBJ1-5; D uncertain. Per germline, CDR1 SNHLY and CDR2 FYNNEI. The V gene lost 6 bases and the J gene lost 8 bases, with 14 bases spanning the gap. The length of the CDR3 is 13 residues. The CDR3 nucleotides are TGTGCCAGCAGGAGGGTTTTGATGGAGCCCCAGCATTTT. Amino acid sequence: CASRRVLMEPQHF.

The chain joins TRBV11-2 to TRBJ1-2, with D possibly being TRBD1 (6 bases). Trimming cost V 4 bases and J 4 bases, with 13 bases left between them. This CDR3 spans 14 amino acids. Germline V lookup: CDR1 SGHAT, CDR2 FQNNGV. CDR3 in amino acids: CASSSLQGGYGYTF. Here the CDR3 DNA reads TGTGCCAGCAGCTCCTTACAGGGTGGCTATGGCTACACCTTC. Full variable domain (missing parts from reference TRBV11-2 and TRBJ1-2): EAGVAQSPRYKIIEKRQSVAFWCNPISGHATLYWYQQILGQGPKLLIQFQNNGVVDDSQLPKDRFSAERLKGVDSTLKIQPAKLEDSAVYLCASSSLQGGYGYTFGSGTRLTVV.